These 9 T cell receptor beta chains were sequenced from one sample in a study of blood T cell repertoires in COVID-19. TCRdb's copy holds only in-frame clones and misses some; the assay was immunoSEQ multiplex PCR. The repertoire holds about 360,000 clones, over 65% seen once, with about 1.2% in the top ten. Sequencing was done on a sample of peripheral blood. These receptor sequences come from a human donor with acute or convalescent COVID-19. The donor label of this sample is uncertain.

The V call is TRBV30, the J call TRBJ1-2; D not resolved. The CDR3 extends over 13 amino acids. Between the trimmed V and J ends, which lost 4 bases and 8 bases, there was a span of 17 bases. Germline CDR1 and CDR2: GTSNPN and SVGIG (reference sequence). CDR3 nucleotides: TGTGCCTGGAATTCTCCCGAGGTTGGGGGCTACACCTTC. Its protein product is CAWNSPEVGGYTF.

V and J are TRBV3-1 (or the pseudogene TRBV3-2) and TRBJ2-5; unclear D gene. Germline values: CDR1 LGHDT, CDR2 YNNKEL (reference sequence). Between the trimmed V and J ends, which lost 0 bases and 0 bases, there was a span of 11 bases. This CDR3 spans 16 amino acids. The CDR3 nucleotides are TGTGCCAGCAGCCAAGATAATCCCACATACCAAGAGACCCAGTACTTC. It is translated as CASSQDNPTYQETQYF.

This chain joins TRBV4-1 and TRBJ2-5; 12 nucleotides match TRBD2. Germline values: CDR1 MGHRA, CDR2 YSYEKL. V lost 1 base to trimming and J lost 5 bases; unmatched junction nucleotides: 2. This CDR3 has 15 residues. CDR3: CASSQASGGVETQYF. DNA of the CDR3: TGCGCCAGCAGCCAAGCTAGCGGGGGGGTGGAGACCCAGTACTTC.

V is TRBV19 and J is TRBJ1-1; tentative D call: TRBD1 (5 bases). The germline V and J ends were trimmed by 7 bases and 0 bases, with 12 bases remaining between them. CDR1 and CDR2 (germline): LNHDA, SQIVND (reference sequence). The CDR3 runs 14 residues. CDR3 bases: TGTGCCAGTACTAGGGGTGGAATGAACACTGAAGCTTTCTTT. Encoded protein: CASTRGGMNTEAFF.

This clone is a singleton in its sample. The J gene is TRBJ1-1, the V gene TRBV28, with D uncertain. This CDR3 is 15 amino acids long. The germline V gene encodes CDR1 MDHEN and CDR2 SYDVKM. V lost 4 bases to trimming and J lost 6 bases, with 18 bases between them. CDR3 sequence reads: CASSSGGSGLPEAFF. The CDR3 region has the DNA TGTGCCAGCAGTTCTGGCGGCAGTGGATTGCCTGAAGCTTTCTTT.

V usage is TRBV7-2 and J usage is TRBJ2-3, with 9 bases identical to TRBD2. Germline V gene data show CDR1 as SGHTA and CDR2 as FQGNSA. The V gene end was trimmed by 5 bases and the J gene end by 2 bases; junction bases not matched to a gene: 8. The CDR3 loop spans 16 amino acids. The CDR3 DNA reads as TGTGCCAGCAGCCCCCGGACTAGCGCCAACACAGATACGCAGTATTTT. This sequence encodes CASSPRTSANTDTQYF.

The J gene is TRBJ1-1, the V gene TRBV13, with TRBD1 identical over 7 bases. This CDR3 has 15 amino acids. J lost 1 base, V lost 6 bases, and 8 bases had no gene match. From germline, CDR1 is PRHDT and CDR2 FYEKMQ (reference sequence). The CDR3 DNA reads TGTGCCAGCAGGCAGAAAGGGACAGCGAACACTGAAGCTTTCTTT. It encodes CASRQKGTANTEAFF.

The rearrangement links TRBV28 to TRBJ2-7; perhaps TRBD2 as D (7 bases). CDR1 is MDHEN and CDR2 is SYDVKM in the germline V gene. The V end lost 5 bases, the J end lost 2 bases, and 16 bases lay between the germline ends. The CDR3 runs to 15 residues. CDR3 loop: CASSLGGTRAYEQYF. For the CDR3, the DNA is TGTGCCAGCAGTCTCGGGGGGACACGTGCCTACGAGCAGTACTTC.

The V gene is TRBV2, the J gene TRBJ2-1; D ambiguous. CDR1 SNHLY and CDR2 FYNNEI come from the germline V gene. V shed 4 bases and J shed 6 bases, with 7 bases lying between them. The CDR3 sequence is 12 residues long. The CDR3 loop reads CASSGGRNEQFF. Written as DNA, the CDR3 is TGTGCCAGCAGTGGTGGCCGCAATGAGCAGTTCTTC.